This T cell receptor beta chain was observed in a study of monozygotic twins with inflammatory bowel disease. General study points: Patient repertoires may carry noise from differing immunosuppressive treatments.

Samples each yielded cDNA through eight separate reactions. TCRdb re-called the 5' RACE reads; one entry per CDR3 protein, DNA not given. The sample's table shows approximately 420,000 distinct CDR3 sequences. As for this clonotype: Its target is not known.

CDR3 length equals 17 residues. Per the germline V gene, CDR1 is SGHDN and CDR2 is FVKESK. The TCR originated in a human donor with ulcerative colitis or Crohn's disease, or a healthy co-twin of an affected twin (not recorded which). Sequencing was performed on blood. The chain is built from TRBV14 and TRBJ2-5; absent DNA, TCRdb's TRBD1 call cannot be checked. This CDR3 reads CASSQEAGQRIQETQYF.